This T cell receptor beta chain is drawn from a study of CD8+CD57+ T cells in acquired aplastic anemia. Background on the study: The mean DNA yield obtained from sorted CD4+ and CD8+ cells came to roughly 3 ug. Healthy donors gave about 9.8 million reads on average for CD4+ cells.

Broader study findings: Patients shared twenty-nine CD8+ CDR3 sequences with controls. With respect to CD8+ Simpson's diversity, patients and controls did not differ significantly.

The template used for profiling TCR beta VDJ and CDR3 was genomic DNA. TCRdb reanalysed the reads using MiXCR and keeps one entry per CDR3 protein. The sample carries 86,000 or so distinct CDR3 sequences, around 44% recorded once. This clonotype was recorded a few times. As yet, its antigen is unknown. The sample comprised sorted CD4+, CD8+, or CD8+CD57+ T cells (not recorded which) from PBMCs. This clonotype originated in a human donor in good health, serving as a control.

DNA for the CDR3: TGTGCCAGCAGTGACGACAGGGCACAAGAGACCCAGTACTTC. Protein: CASSDDRAQETQYF. The J gene is TRBJ2-5, the V gene TRBV2; 7 bases are shared with TRBD1. The CDR3 sequence is 14 residues long. The V and J ends lost 3 bases and 2 bases, in that order; junction bases with no gene match: 3. Germline-derived CDR1 and CDR2 are SNHLY and FYNNEI.